This T cell receptor beta chain derives from a study of T cells in Graves' hyperthyroidism and ophthalmopathy. The wider study: The authors collected peripheral blood at initial diagnosis, before any treatment.

This CDR3 is 17 amino acids long. V lost 5 bases and J lost 9; bases outside the gene matches: 17. Germline assignment: CDR1 SEHNR and CDR2 FQNEAQ (reference sequence). Amplification of TCR beta CDR3 regions was performed using RNA transcripts as template. An initial round of RT-PCR targeting the TCR CDR3 relied on the HTBI primer set. TCRdb re-called the multiplex PCR reads through MiXCR, storing one row per CDR3 protein. The repertoire consists of over 350,000 distinct CDR3 sequences, with 11% to 15% occurring once and the leading ten covering around 28%. For ophthalmopathy patients, the Clinical Activity Score was at least 3 and the NOSPECS grade at least 4; duration was under 3 months. Together with thyroid ultrasound, orbital computed tomography, serum thyroxine and TRAb, clinical symptoms were used for diagnoses.

Sequencing was done on a sample of blood. The rearrangement uses TRBV7-9 and TRBJ2-1, with 9 bases lining up with TRBD2. The clonotype was recovered from a man aged 45 to 65 with Graves' ophthalmopathy. CDR3 residues: CASSPSDSGSKNSEQFF. As DNA, the CDR3 is TGTGCCAGCAGCCCGTCGGATAGCGGGAGCAAAAACAGTGAGCAGTTCTTC.